This T cell receptor beta chain was obtained from a study of CD8 T cells in Susac syndrome. Germline CDR1 LNHDA, CDR2 SQIVND (reference sequence). Deletions cut 11 bases from V and 7 bases from J, with 18 bases between. This CDR3 has 13 residues. Reverse transcription of roughly 0.5 to 1 ug RNA was performed with random hexamers. In TCRdb, the immunoSEQ multiplex PCR reads were re-called with MiXCR into one record per CDR3 protein. Among around 140,000 distinct CDR3 sequences, over 80% were seen once, and the ten largest hold roughly 0.5%. Sequencing targeted TCR beta in T cells from blood (CD8+ and CD4+).

The gene calls are TRBV19 and TRBJ1-5, with TRBD1 as a possible D gene (5 bases). The sample comprised CD8+ T cells from PBMCs. The source of this sequence is a human donor with multiple sclerosis. In DNA form, the CDR3 reads TGTGCCGGAGGGGCAGGGTCGGAGCAGCCCCAGCATTTT. Encoded protein: CAGGAGSEQPQHF.